This paragraph reports one T cell receptor beta chain. This clone was seen a single time. The target of this receptor is not known. Per-nucleotide qualities are absent, and no much larger clonotype sits a single base away. This sample stems from a study of STAT5B mutations in CD4+ large granular lymphocyte leukemia (dated by TCRdb to the early 2020s). Describing the broader study: Among healthy controls, the CDR3 'QG' motif was associated with a particular HLA allele. The TCRbeta repertoires of CD4+ T-cell large granular lymphocyte leukemia patients were compared with the TCRbeta repertoires of healthy blood donors. The purity of purified fractions was confirmed by flow cytometry on FACSCanto II or FACSVerse to exceed 95% among lymphocytes. Overall results and qualifications from the work: Compared with healthy CD4+ repertoires, CD4-sorted patient repertoires appeared more clonal, and this difference remained even after the putative leukemic clones were removed. TRBV06-family usage was enriched among the top patient clones (8/27) compared with healthy controls (2/35). Main leukemic clonotypes were private to each patient, although roughly 23% appeared at low frequency in other patients' non-leukemic repertoires. The data were not HLA-matched, and the higher clonality in CD4+ T-LGLL than in CD8+ T-LGLL could be due to the relatively small sample size.

For CDR1 and CDR2, the germline V gene lists SGHDN and FVKESK. The CDR3 covers 14 residues, taking in both the cysteine and the phenylalanine. Solely the CDR3 DNA is kept, with 42 bases framed from the first base. V gives up 1 base and J gives up 1 base, and the segment between their germline ends measures 7 bases. The immunoSEQ assay at survey resolution was used to sequence TCRbeta rearrangements from genomic DNA. Processing in the source paper ran as follows. In the TCR sequencing data, the lowest productive clonotype frequency that could be detected was 2.59 x 10-5. Only productive TCRbeta rearrangements, defined as complete and in-frame sequences, were included in the analyses. Simpson clonality, calculated in the immunoSEQ Analyzer version 3.0, was used as the measure of sample clonality. Clones were binned by frequency as very rare, small, medium, large (1-20%) or hyperexpanded (>20%). OLGA 1.2.3 estimated generation probabilities, VDJtools produced V-gene circos plots, VDJdb was queried for specificities, and GLIPH identified CDR3 motifs. TCRdb's version of the immuneACCESS table is confined to in-frame rearrangements and falls short of the full clone set. An unresolved V gene accounts for under half of the shortfall where checked; the remainder is of unknown origin. V and J calls and clone size are as listed in that table; D and trimming were resolved from the DNA. Counted in this sample were about 26,000 clones; around 80% of them appeared once. The ten largest clones take up 1% to 1.4% of the sample.

The healthy control group was made up of a few dozen blood donors, and the Finnish Red Cross blood service supplied their buffy coats. All TCR-sequenced material derived from peripheral blood: patient blood samples and healthy donor buffy coats. Peripheral blood mononuclear cells were isolated by Ficoll-Hypaque gradient centrifugation. For the healthy controls, CD4+ cells were obtained from buffy coats by magnetic purification. Genomic DNA was extracted with the Gentra Puregene Cell and Tissue kit and quantified on a Qubit 2.0 fluorometer. This chain is built from TRBV14 and TRBJ2-5, with the D gene uncertain. The clonotype comes from a human donor in good health. Sequencing input: CD4+ T cells from blood buffy coats. CDR3 region: CASSQAPAQETQYF. The base sequence is TGTGCCAGCAGCCAAGCCCCGGCCCAAGAGACCCAGTACTTC.